This T cell receptor (beta chain) was obtained from a study of shared clonotypes between healthy human individuals (dated by TCRdb to 2019 to 2021). The study in broad terms: The cohort comprised two women and a few men aged 18 to 49 years. For each donor, three plates each were used for CD4 naive and CD4 memory, two plates were used for CD8 naive, and one plate was used for CD8 memory. Blood TCR repertoires of about 5 healthy adults were deeply sequenced to estimate repertoire size and the extent of clonotype sharing between individuals. Libraries were prepared and TCR repertoires were sequenced by different laboratories using diverse techniques, in order to increase sequencing depth and limit assay-specific biases. Leukapheresis yielded between about 0.8 and 9.5 billion PBMCs per donor.

A remark on this clone: Its antigen is currently not known. No much larger clonotype is one base removed from it; base qualities were not supplied.

Using the deep immunoSEQ assay, multiplex PCR amplified TCR CDR3 regions from genomic DNA. For each cell subset, the extracted genomic DNA was distributed evenly across all wells of several immunoSEQ 96-well plates, and each plate served as one replicate. For sorted subsets, 200 to 250 ng of genomic DNA, equivalent to about 30,000 T cell genomes, went into each replicate PCR. Purified libraries were quantified with a Qubit 3.0 fluorometer, sized on a Bioanalyzer 2100, and re-quantified with the KAPA Library Quantification kit. A separate single-read 150-cycle Illumina NextSeq 550 flow cell was used to sequence each immunoSEQ 96-well plate. Per the authors' processing: The immunoSEQ output contained only junctional sequences without quality scores, so filtering could not match that applied to full-length reads. Sequences were annotated with PyIR, a Python wrapper for IgBLAST v1.9, and V/J genes and CDR3 were assigned using IMGT germline references. Any read was removed if the V/J assignment was weak (E-value above 1e-6), the CDR3 was missing, or the read contained stop codons, out-of-frame junctions, or ambiguous translated residues. V3J clonotypes were defined as sequences sharing an identical inferred V gene, J gene, and CDR3 amino acid sequence. Percentage overlap between repertoires was computed as shared unique clonotypes divided by the size of the smaller repertoire. RTK rarefaction, the Chao1 estimator, and Recon v2.1 estimates of unobserved clonotypes were used to assess repertoire richness. Generation probabilities for all TCRbeta clonotypes obtained by the gDNA method from a handful of donors were computed using OLGA. Here the immuneACCESS table is served through TCRdb, limited to in-frame sequences with V and J called. Missing clones are a known gap in these copies; in checked studies unresolved V genes cover under half, and the rest lacks a known reason. V and J calls plus clone size are reproduced from that table; the DNA served to infer D and trimming. The sample table holds about 1,500,000 clones, of which roughly 96% were seen once. The ten top clones hold over 1% of the sample.

Looking up the germline V gene (reference sequence) yields CDR1 GTSNPN and CDR2 SVGIG. From the cysteine through the phenylalanine, the CDR3 covers 15 amino acids. CDR3 DNA only is kept here, 45 bases in frame from base 1. For this chain, trimming is 3 bases at the V end and 2 bases at the J end, and the number of junction bases without a gene match is 7. What the authors observed across the whole study: Based on pairwise subsampling, the degree of clonotype sharing among donors was expected to be affected by sequencing depth. Compared with non-shared clonotypes, clonotypes shared by all four sorted-subset donors had higher generation probabilities. Even with the large sequencing depth, rarefaction of the sorted-subset datasets indicated that sequencing was incomplete. Across several donors, approximately 4.9% of naive CD4, roughly 3.4% of naive CD8, about 2.3% of memory CD4, and under 0.45% of memory CD8 clonotypes were shared. Naive subsets generally had larger estimated clonotype richness than memory subsets did. Because the study included a small number of donors, the genetic and exposure-history diversity represented was limited. Sampling was restricted to blood, and TCR repertoires in tissues likely differ from the TCR repertoires found in blood.

Donors were healthy HIV-negative adults with no recently reported acute infections or vaccinations. Only Caucasian adults living in Nashville, Tennessee, USA were represented among the donors. CD4+ T cells were enriched through magnetic negative selection, after which naive cells were positively selected on CD45RA and the remaining negative fraction served as the memory subset. After blood collection by leukapheresis, PBMCs were isolated using Ficoll-Histopaque density gradient centrifugation and then cryopreserved in the vapor phase of liquid nitrogen. Analytical flow cytometry was used to check the purity and quantity of every magnetically sorted T cell population. Each sorted fraction had its genomic DNA isolated and then quantified by UV absorbance on a Nanodrop 2000c.

This receptor was obtained from a man aged 25 to 40 in good health. Sequencing was performed on naive CD4+ T cells sorted from blood. In the paper's terms, the cell subset or site label means: CD45RA+ positively selected. Here the chain combines TRBV30 and TRBJ2-3; 8 central bases correspond to TRBD1. This receptor has the CDR3 CAWSKQGVITDTQYF. The DNA sequence reads TGTGCCTGGAGCAAACAGGGGGTGATCACAGATACGCAGTATTTT.